A selection of T cell receptor beta chains follows, all from one sample in a study of identical twins. TCRdb processed the 5' RACE reads anew with MiXCR; each CDR3 protein has one entry. The data hold 450,000 to 650,000 distinct CDR3 sequences, with over 8.5% observed a single time. These same data were also listed under a study on yellow fever vaccine responses in identical twins.

Sequences were obtained from PBMCs. The receptors were gathered from a woman younger than 35 in good health. CDR3s leave out the opening cysteine and the closing phenylalanine or tryptophan. Size is omitted from some rows. Given values are once, few, many or a class for expanded clones.

>TRBV11-2|few|TRBJ2-7
ASSRPVGLAGGKNSYEQY
>TRBV6-2/TRBV6-3|.|TRBJ2-7
ASSSLGQETYEQY
>TRBV13|many|TRBJ1-4
ASSLGQGTVSTNEKLF
>TRBV27|.|TRBJ2-7
ASSTGTNYEQY
>TRBV7-6|.|TRBJ2-3
ASSSSEWDTQY
>TRBV6-2/TRBV6-3|few|TRBJ2-7
ASSSIAGEQY
>TRBV7-9|.|TRBJ2-1
ASSLGLAELYNEQF
>TRBV7-9|.|TRBJ2-7
ASTPVGGFYEQY
>TRBV25-1|few|TRBJ2-7
ASSEIQDYEQY
>TRBV5-6|.|TRBJ1-1
ASSLGTGKNTEAF
>TRBV7-2|few|TRBJ2-5
ASSLGRLAYPTQY
>TRBV12-3/TRBV12-4|.|TRBJ2-7
ASRAGTSGSYEQY
>TRBV10-3|few|TRBJ2-6
ASGQGVPGANVLT
>TRBV20-1|few|TRBJ1-5
SASGGSNQPQH
>TRBV20-1|few|TRBJ2-5
SARDLASGQETQY
>TRBV5-1|many|TRBJ2-1
ASSSGTSGSLSYNEQF
>TRBV20-1|.|TRBJ2-3
CARGVAGGPLIDTQY
>TRBV3-1|few|TRBJ2-2
ASSQVNGNGELF
>TRBV28|many|TRBJ2-2
ASMPQPSNTGELF
>TRBV14|many|TRBJ2-1
ASSQDQAGARYYNEQF
>TRBV5-4|.|TRBJ2-6
ASRDRTGTNVLT
>TRBV12-3/TRBV12-4|.|TRBJ2-5
ASSFQAGGGETQY
>TRBV7-6|few|TRBJ2-2
ASSLVGTGGAKDTGELF
>TRBV28|.|TRBJ2-7
ASSLPQGPYSSYEQY
>TRBV5-5|few|TRBJ2-4
ASSWGQGSGDGHIQY
>TRBV5-4|few|TRBJ2-7
ASRLQGTYEQY
>TRBV7-2|few|TRBJ2-7
ASSRDGGASYYEQY
>TRBV4-3|.|TRBJ2-1
ASSQRTSGTYNEQF
>TRBV28|.|TRBJ2-7
ASRVQGATYEQY